This entry lists 4 T cell receptor beta chains sequenced from one sample in a study of blood T cell repertoires in COVID-19. Profiled with immunoSEQ multiplex PCR; TCRdb holds only in-frame clones, not every one. The data hold 150,000 to 200,000 clones, with approximately 91% observed a single time. The sequencing input was peripheral blood. These receptors originate from a man aged 18 to 30 with COVID-19, enrolled during active disease.

This chain connects TRBV7-9 to TRBJ2-1; weak D call: TRBD2 (6 bases). The V gene lost 5 bases and the J gene lost 1 base, with 9 bases spanning the gap. Germline assignment: CDR1 SEHNR and CDR2 FQNEAQ (reference sequence). The CDR3 spans 14 residues. The CDR3 DNA follows: TGTGCCAGCAGCCCCGCGGGATCCTACAATGAGCAGTTCTTC. It specifies CASSPAGSYNEQFF.

The V call is TRBV4-3, the J call TRBJ1-3, with D uncertain. The CDR3 runs 17 residues. Looked up from germline, CDR1 is LGHNA and CDR2 is YSLEER. V was trimmed by 0 bases and J by 0 bases, leaving 12 bases between them. Here the CDR3 reads CASSQDWETNSGNTIYF. CDR3 bases: TGCGCCAGCAGCCAAGACTGGGAGACAAACTCTGGAAACACCATATATTTT.

The chain is built from TRBV7-6 and TRBJ2-7; D possibly corresponds to TRBD2 (6 bases). Deletions cut 5 bases from V and 1 base from J, with 15 bases between. Germline assignment: CDR1 SGHVS and CDR2 FNYEAQ. The CDR3 is made up of 15 amino acids. The DNA for the CDR3 is TGTGCCAGCAGCCCGGGACTTTCCTATTCCTACGAGCAGTACTTC. This encodes CASSPGLSYSYEQYF.

This clone has a handful of counts. The gene calls are TRBV19 and TRBJ1-1, with D unresolved. The CDR3 runs to 12 residues. Trimming pared 6 bases from V and 7 bases from J, leaving 12 bases between. Germline V gives CDR1 LNHDA, CDR2 SQIVND (reference sequence). CDR3 DNA: TGTGCCAGTAGGGAGGGTACCTTTGAAGCTTTCTTT. Encoded protein: CASREGTFEAFF.